This is a list of T cell receptor beta chains from one sample in a study of blood T cells in healthy people across ages. TCRdb redid the calling of the 5' RACE reads with MiXCR, one entry per CDR3 protein. Of hundreds of thousands of distinct CDR3 sequences listed, just under 25% were seen once; the top ten hold just under 9.5%. These same records also appear under a second study, on T cells of mothers and their children.

Sequencing was performed on blood. All receptors derive from a boy aged 10-17 years in good health. Each CDR3 is given with its conserved first and last residue. The D gene is left open where the match is weak. Clone size is shown for a subset of rows, as once, few, many or a class of expanded clone.

d_gene,abundance,j_gene,v_gene,CDR3nt,CDR3aa
.,.,TRBJ2-3,TRBV10-3,TGTGCCATCAGCGATCCTGCCACACTAGAGGCGAGCACAGATACGCAGTATTTT,CAISDPATLEASTDTQYF
TRBD2,.,TRBJ2-3,TRBV5-1,TGCGCCAGCAGCTTAACTAGCGAGAGCACAGATACGCAGTATTTT,CASSLTSESTDTQYF
.,few,TRBJ2-5,TRBV5-5,TGTGCCAGCAGCCTCGTGGGCAACAAAGAGACCCAGTACTTC,CASSLVGNKETQYF
.,few,TRBJ2-5,TRBV5-8,TGTGCCAGCAGCCCAGGGACGGAGAACCAAGAGACCCAGTACTTC,CASSPGTENQETQYF
.,.,TRBJ1-5,TRBV6-2/TRBV6-3,TGTGCCAGCAGTTCCGCCATTCTAGCGAATCAGCCCCAGCATTTT,CASSSAILANQPQHF
.,.,TRBJ2-5,TRBV5-6,TGTGCCAGCACCCTTGGGACGGAGGAGACCCAGTACTTC,CASTLGTEETQYF
TRBD1,few,TRBJ2-6,TRBV7-6,TGTGCCAGCAGTGATGACAGGGCTGGGGCCAACGTCCTGACTTTC,CASSDDRAGANVLTF
.,few,TRBJ2-7,TRBV20-1,TGCAGTGCTAGCCGGGATAACCTCTACGAGCAGTACTTC,CSASRDNLYEQYF
TRBD1,.,TRBJ2-1,TRBV3-1,TGTGCCAGCAGCCAAGACAGGGGGCAGCACAATGAGCAGTTCTTC,CASSQDRGQHNEQFF
.,.,TRBJ1-5,TRBV14,TGTGCCAGCAGCCAAGATCGACAGCTCCTTAGCAATCAGCCCCAGCATTTT,CASSQDRQLLSNQPQHF
.,.,TRBJ2-2,TRBV10-3,TGTGCCATCAGTGAGGCCCCTCCCCAGGATTCCACCGGGGAGCTGTTTTTT,CAISEAPPQDSTGELFF
.,.,TRBJ1-1,TRBV5-1,TGCGCCAGCAGCTCCGGCATCGACACTGAAGCTTTCTTT,CASSSGIDTEAFF
TRBD2,.,TRBJ2-1,TRBV5-1,TGCGCCAGCAGCCCCCAGCTAGCGGGCTACAATGAGCAGTTCTTC,CASSPQLAGYNEQFF
TRBD2,.,TRBJ2-7,TRBV4-3,TGCGCCAGCAGCCAAGATCTAGCGGGGGGGCGGTACGAGCAGTACTTC,CASSQDLAGGRYEQYF
TRBD1,few,TRBJ1-1,TRBV7-9,TGTGCCAGCAGCTTAGCTGGGACAGGGGGGACTGAAGCTTTCTTT,CASSLAGTGGTEAFF
TRBD1,few,TRBJ2-7,TRBV5-1,TGCGCCAGCAGAGAACCGGGACAGGGGAAAGTGGCGGCCTACGAGCAGTACTTC,CASREPGQGKVAAYEQYF
.,.,TRBJ2-1,TRBV20-1,TGCGGTGCTAGAGATTTAAACGGTTTGAGATTTTACAATGAGCAGTTCTTC,CGARDLNGLRFYNEQFF
.,many,TRBJ1-1,TRBV7-2,TGTGCCAGCAGTCGGACAGTGAACACTGAAGCTTTCTTT,CASSRTVNTEAFF
.,.,TRBJ1-2,TRBV28,TGTGCCAGCAACCGGCGGGGGGCTACGGGCGGCTACACCTTC,CASNRRGATGGYTF
TRBD2,few,TRBJ2-3,TRBV5-4,TGTGCCACCAGCGGGGGGGTTATAGATACGCAGTATTTT,CATSGGVIDTQYF
.,many,TRBJ2-5,TRBV5-1,TGCGCCAGCAGGAAGGAGGATCCTTTTCAAGAGACCCAGTACTTC,CASRKEDPFQETQYF
TRBD2,few,TRBJ2-2,TRBV7-8,TGTGCCAGCAGCCTAATTAGCGGGAGGCGGAACACCGGGGAGCTGTTTTTT,CASSLISGRRNTGELFF
TRBD1,few,TRBJ1-1,TRBV7-8,TGTGCCAGCAGCGCTAACAGGGGGCCGGGAACTGAAGCTTTCTTT,CASSANRGPGTEAFF
.,few,TRBJ2-5,TRBV29-1,TGCAGCGTCACGGGACTCCTTGAGACCCAGTACTTC,CSVTGLLETQYF
.,few,TRBJ2-7,TRBV7-9,TGTGCCAGCAGCCAGACCGCAGGGTACGAGCAGTACTTC,CASSQTAGYEQYF
.,few,TRBJ2-7,TRBV10-3,TGTGCCATCAGTGAGTCAATCCCCCAAGCAGTCTACGAGCAGTACTTC,CAISESIPQAVYEQYF
TRBD1,few,TRBJ2-5,TRBV29-1,TGCAGCGTCCCAAAAGGGACAGGGGTGGTGACCCAGTACTTC,CSVPKGTGVVTQYF
TRBD2,few,TRBJ2-1,TRBV7-9,TGTGCCAGCAGCTCCTCGGGACTAGCCTACAATGAGCAGTTCTTC,CASSSSGLAYNEQFF
TRBD1,few,TRBJ2-5,TRBV28,TGTGCCAGCAGGTTGCCCGACAGGGGAGGGACCCAGTACTTC,CASRLPDRGGTQYF
.,few,TRBJ1-4,TRBV6-4,TGTGCCAGCAGTGACTCGATCCACGGGCGACTGTTTTTT,CASSDSIHGRLFF
TRBD1,.,TRBJ2-3,TRBV20-1,TGCAGTGCTCACCGCCGGGGGACAGGGTTTGTAGATACGCAGTATTTT,CSAHRRGTGFVDTQYF